This TCR beta chain originates from a study of vaccination and CD4 T cells after COVID-19. Treatment given: 10-day PBMC culture with coronavirus spike peptide pools or control peptides (ViraFEST assay). The unexposed donor provided CD4+ T cells, which were taken before the COVID-19 pandemic (2011-2018). This clonotype was counted between two and nine times. The antigen remains unidentified. Sequenced with the Oncomine TCR Beta short-read assay was DNA taken from cultured CD4+ T cells. TCRdb re-called the PCR reads with MiXCR, one entry per CDR3 protein. In the table there are fewer than 8,500 distinct CDR3 sequences, 35% to 40% of which are singletons. The CDR3 covers 16 residues. The germline CDR1 and CDR2 sequences are MNHNS and SASEGT. Trimming took 2 bases from V and 5 from J, leaving 15 bases between them.

Material for sequencing was CD4+ T cells from blood, cultured in vitro. The TCR comes from a human donor in good health. V is TRBV6-1 and J is TRBJ2-2, with D tentatively TRBD1 (6 bases). The CDR3 is CASSEYRAFGTGELFF. As DNA, the CDR3 is TGTGCCAGCAGTGAATACAGGGCTTTTGGGACCGGGGAGCTGTTTTTT.